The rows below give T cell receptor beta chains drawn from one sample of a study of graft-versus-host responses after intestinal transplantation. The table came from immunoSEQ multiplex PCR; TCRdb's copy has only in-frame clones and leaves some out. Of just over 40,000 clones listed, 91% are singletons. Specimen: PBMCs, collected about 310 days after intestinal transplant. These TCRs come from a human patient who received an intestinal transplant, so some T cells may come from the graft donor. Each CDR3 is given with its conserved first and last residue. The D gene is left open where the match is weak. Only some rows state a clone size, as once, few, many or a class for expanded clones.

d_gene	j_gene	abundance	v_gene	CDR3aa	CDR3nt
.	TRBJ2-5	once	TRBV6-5	CASSLSTLGPETQYF	TGTGCCAGCAGCCTTAGCACACTAGGCCCTGAGACCCAGTACTTC
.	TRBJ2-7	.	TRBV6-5	CASSYVGTYEQYF	TGTGCCAGCAGTTACGTAGGGACCTACGAGCAGTACTTC
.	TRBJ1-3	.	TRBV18	CASSPLEISGNTIYF	TGTGCCAGCTCACCCCTCGAAATCTCTGGAAACACCATATATTTT
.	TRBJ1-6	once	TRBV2	CAGRAHNSPLHF	TGTGCCGGCCGGGCCCATAATTCACCCCTCCACTTT
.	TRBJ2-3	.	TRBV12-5	CASGLNAGGVPSSTDTQYF	TGTGCTAGTGGTCTTAACGCCGGCGGAGTACCCTCTAGCACAGATACGCAGTATTTT
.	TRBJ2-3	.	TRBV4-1	CASSQDKAVGSTDTQYF	TGCGCCAGCAGCCAAGATAAGGCAGTAGGGAGCACAGATACGCAGTATTTT
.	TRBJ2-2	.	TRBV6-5	CASSYHSAVTGELFF	TGTGCCAGCAGTTACCATTCGGCGGTCACCGGGGAGCTGTTTTTT
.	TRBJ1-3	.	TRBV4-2	CASSQVRQDGNTIYF	TGTGCCAGCAGCCAGGTCCGACAGGACGGAAACACCATATATTTT
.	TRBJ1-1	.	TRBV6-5	CASAILTNTEAFF	TGTGCCAGCGCTATTTTAACGAACACTGAAGCTTTCTTT
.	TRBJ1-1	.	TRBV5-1	CASSSGLGPGEAFF	TGCGCCAGCAGCTCGGGGCTTGGGCCGGGTGAAGCTTTCTTT
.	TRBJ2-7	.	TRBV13	CASSLGGLGYEQYF	TGTGCCAGCAGCTTAGGGGGGCTCGGATACGAGCAGTACTTC
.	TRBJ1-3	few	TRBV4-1	CASSQESRGSGNTIYF	TGCGCCAGCAGCCAAGAATCCAGGGGCTCTGGAAACACCATATATTTT
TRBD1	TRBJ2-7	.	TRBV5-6	CASSWTGRPLEQYF	TGTGCCAGCAGCTGGACAGGTCGCCCCCTCGAGCAGTACTTC
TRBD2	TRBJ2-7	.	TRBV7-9	CASSNTRTSQSYEQYF	TGTGCCAGCAGCAACACCCGGACTAGCCAATCCTACGAGCAGTACTTC
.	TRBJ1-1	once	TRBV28	CASSLPTANTEAFF	TGTGCCAGCAGTCTACCGACAGCCAACACTGAAGCTTTCTTT
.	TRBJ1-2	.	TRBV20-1	CRKTVGEGYTF	TGCAGGAAGACGGTTGGCGAGGGCTACACCTTC
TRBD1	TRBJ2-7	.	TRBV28	CASSFMDRDYEQYF	TGTGCCAGCAGCTTTATGGACAGGGACTACGAGCAGTACTTC